This entry describes one TCR beta chain. This table comes from immunoSEQ multiplex PCR, and its TCRdb copy is limited to in-frame clones, with some not included. Of 120,000 to 150,000 clones listed, about 88% are singletons. These data originate in a study of blood T cell repertoires in COVID-19. Study background: From the United States, Italy and Spain came samples of acute and convalescent COVID-19.

The CDR3 is 12 amino acids. Trimming took 5 bases from V and 7 from J, leaving 11 bases between them. Germline values: CDR1 SGHAT, CDR2 FQNNGV. The chain links TRBV11-2 to TRBJ1-1; the D gene is possibly TRBD1 (5 bases). Sequenced sample: peripheral blood. The TCR was taken from a human donor with COVID-19, enrolled during active disease. The donor label of this sample is uncertain. CDR3 loop: CASSHDSREAFF. CDR3 nucleotides: TGTGCCAGCAGCCACGACAGCCGTGAAGCTTTCTTT.